This T cell receptor beta chain originates from a study of T cell responses to AZD1222 COVID-19 vaccine. Study conclusions and caveats: White British donors predominated, females outnumbered males, and clonal diversity was possibly underestimated.

Trimming left V 4 bases short and J 6 bases short, with 13 bases between. The CDR3 has 13 residues. From germline, CDR1 is SGHTA and CDR2 FQGTGA. Concerning this clone itself: No antigen is known for it.

Sequencing was performed with immunoSEQ multiplex PCR; in TCRdb, only in-frame clones are kept and a portion is missing. The table includes 70,000 or so clones, approximately 85% detected once. This specimen consisted of peripheral blood, obtained on day 0 of MenACWY control vaccination. V usage is TRBV7-3 and J usage is TRBJ2-7; the D gene could be TRBD1 or TRBD2 (5 bases each). This sequence was found in an adult in good health. CDR3: CASSYLGGGEQYF. The DNA of the CDR3 is TGTGCCAGCAGCTATCTAGGTGGGGGCGAGCAGTACTTC.